This T cell receptor beta chain was recovered during a study of cytomegalovirus exposure and HLA in healthy donors. The germline V gene encodes CDR1 LNHDA and CDR2 SQIVND (reference sequence). The CDR3 loop spans 14 amino acids. The germline V and J ends were trimmed by 5 bases and 3 bases, with 14 bases remaining between them. The PCR contained 60 Vbeta and 13 Jbeta primers. Profiled with immunoSEQ multiplex PCR; TCRdb holds only in-frame clones, not every one. The repertoire holds about 110,000 clones, with 70% to 80% as singletons. The J gene is TRBJ2-7, the V gene TRBV19; D is possibly TRBD1 (6 bases). The TCR comes from a female donor in good health and CMV-seronegative. Sequenced input: PBMCs. The CDR3 bases are TGTGCCAGTAGTCGCTTCACAGGGTACTACGAGCAGTACTTC. Translating gives CASSRFTGYYEQYF.